This T cell receptor (beta chain) was identified in a study of blood T cell repertoires in COVID-19. Original handling: Reference gene primer amplification in the assay estimated nucleated cell counts. Some clones are missing from TCRdb's copy, which holds only in-frame ones; the method was immunoSEQ multiplex PCR. V and J calls plus clone size are reproduced from that table; the DNA served to infer D and trimming. The data hold nearly 350,000 clones, with around 83% observed a single time. CDR3 length equals 12 residues. Germline CDR1 and CDR2: SQVTM and ANQGSEA. V was shortened by 7 bases and J by 1 base, with 7 bases between the two germline ends.

This TCR was recovered from a man aged 30 to 45 with active or convalescent COVID-19. The sequenced sample consisted of peripheral blood. The chain combines TRBV29-1 with TRBJ2-2, with a weak D call TRBD1 (6 bases). In nucleotides, the CDR3 is TGCAGCGCGACAGGGAACACCGGGGAGCTGTTTTTT. Amino acids: CSATGNTGELFF.